The entry below gives a single T cell receptor beta chain sequence along with its context. The data were produced by immunoSEQ multiplex PCR, yet TCRdb's version contains in-frame clones alone and is incomplete. The sample holds over 250,000 clones, about 90% seen once. This sample stems from a study of blood T cell repertoires in COVID-19. About the research overall: Acute and convalescent COVID-19 specimens originated in the United States, Italy and Spain.

The germline CDR1 and CDR2 sequences are SGHDT and YYEEEE. The length of the CDR3 is 12 residues. V lost 6 bases to trimming and J lost 7 bases, with 13 bases between them. Cohort placement rested on clinical history that participants reported themselves. Cohort 3 recovered donors had two negative PCRs, clearance, or symptom resolution. Sequencing input: PBMCs or T cells enriched from blood (not recorded which). This chain uses TRBV5-6 with TRBJ1-2, with D maybe TRBD1 (6 bases). This TCR was recovered from a young woman who had recovered from COVID-19. CDR3 in DNA: TGTGCCAGCACAATGGGGGCTACTGGCTACACCTTC. It translates to CASTMGATGYTF.